A selection of T cell receptor beta chains follows, all from one sample in a study of blood T cells in healthy people across ages. TCRdb recomputed calls from the 5' RACE reads with MiXCR, one row per CDR3 protein. The table shows 710,000 or so distinct CDR3 sequences, with about a fifth occurring only once. The sequencing sample was made of blood. These receptor sequences come from a man between 65 and 85 years old in good health. CDR3s include the opening cysteine and the closing phenylalanine or tryptophan.

j_call v_call cdr3_aa
. TRBV2 CASSGGRGNEQFF
TRBJ2-6 TRBV6-6 CASSYVLAPFSGANVLTF
TRBJ2-7 TRBV29-1 CSVSDSYEQYF
TRBJ2-3 TRBV11-2 CASSLGHGVRTDTQYF
TRBJ1-2 TRBV14 CASSQAEGYTF
TRBJ2-7 TRBV10-1 CASSESPADPYEQYF
TRBJ2-2 TRBV24-1 CATSVKLTGGNTGELFF
TRBJ1-6 TRBV18 CASSPRTGGADNSPLHF
TRBJ2-5 TRBV29-1 CSVAQGAQETQYF
. TRBV7-2 CASRSGTGGFDNEQFF
TRBJ2-5 TRBV5-1 CASSLPRGLQTQYF
TRBJ2-3 TRBV28 CASSPPLAGGYDTQYF
TRBJ1-5 TRBV12-3/TRBV12-4 CASSYRDGAQPQHF
TRBJ2-3 TRBV3-1 CASSQRGWRGDTQYF
TRBJ1-4 TRBV20-1 CSALSKVPTNEKLFF
TRBJ2-3 TRBV11-2 CASSLEGTAADTQYF
TRBJ2-4 TRBV20-1 CSAPRRKDIQYF
TRBJ1-2 TRBV12-3/TRBV12-4 CASSPSGLYGYTF
TRBJ1-5 TRBV6-6 CASSYSSDRGINQPQHF
TRBJ1-1 TRBV21-1 CASSKKSNTEAFF
TRBJ2-5 TRBV29-1 CSVGSPPRDQETQYF
TRBJ1-2 TRBV25-1 CASSATGPHWGGYTF
TRBJ2-7 TRBV5-1 CASSLSIGTGEYEQYF
TRBJ2-7 TRBV28 CASSLFRGLPLEQYF
TRBJ1-1 TRBV19 CASSNAGPSEAFF
TRBJ2-3 TRBV20-1 CSARDDTLGTDTQYF
TRBJ2-3 TRBV10-3 CAISEEGYTDTQYF
TRBJ2-1 TRBV7-2 CASSLDVGVYNEQFF
TRBJ2-3 TRBV14 CASSQTRWASSDTQYF
TRBJ1-4 TRBV6-1 CASSDREFNEKLFF
TRBJ1-2 TRBV2 CASSEMNYGYTF
TRBJ2-2 TRBV4-1 CASSQGLTGATGELFF
TRBJ2-5 TRBV5-1 CASSSPTGRETQYF
TRBJ2-3 TRBV7-2 CASNPVAGGPTDTQYF